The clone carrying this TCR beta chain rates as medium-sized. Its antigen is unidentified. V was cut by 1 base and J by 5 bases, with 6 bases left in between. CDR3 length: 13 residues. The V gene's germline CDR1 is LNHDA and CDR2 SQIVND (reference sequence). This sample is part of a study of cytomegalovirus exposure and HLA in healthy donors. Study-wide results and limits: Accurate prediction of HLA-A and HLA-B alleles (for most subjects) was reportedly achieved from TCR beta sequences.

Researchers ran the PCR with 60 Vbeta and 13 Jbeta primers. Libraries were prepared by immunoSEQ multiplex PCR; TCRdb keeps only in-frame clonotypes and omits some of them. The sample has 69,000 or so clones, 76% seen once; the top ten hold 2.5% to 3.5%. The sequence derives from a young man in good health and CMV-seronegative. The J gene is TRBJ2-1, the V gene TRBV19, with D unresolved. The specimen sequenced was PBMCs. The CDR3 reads CASSIAVNNEQFF. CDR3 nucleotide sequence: TGTGCCAGTAGTATAGCCGTAAACAATGAGCAGTTCTTC.